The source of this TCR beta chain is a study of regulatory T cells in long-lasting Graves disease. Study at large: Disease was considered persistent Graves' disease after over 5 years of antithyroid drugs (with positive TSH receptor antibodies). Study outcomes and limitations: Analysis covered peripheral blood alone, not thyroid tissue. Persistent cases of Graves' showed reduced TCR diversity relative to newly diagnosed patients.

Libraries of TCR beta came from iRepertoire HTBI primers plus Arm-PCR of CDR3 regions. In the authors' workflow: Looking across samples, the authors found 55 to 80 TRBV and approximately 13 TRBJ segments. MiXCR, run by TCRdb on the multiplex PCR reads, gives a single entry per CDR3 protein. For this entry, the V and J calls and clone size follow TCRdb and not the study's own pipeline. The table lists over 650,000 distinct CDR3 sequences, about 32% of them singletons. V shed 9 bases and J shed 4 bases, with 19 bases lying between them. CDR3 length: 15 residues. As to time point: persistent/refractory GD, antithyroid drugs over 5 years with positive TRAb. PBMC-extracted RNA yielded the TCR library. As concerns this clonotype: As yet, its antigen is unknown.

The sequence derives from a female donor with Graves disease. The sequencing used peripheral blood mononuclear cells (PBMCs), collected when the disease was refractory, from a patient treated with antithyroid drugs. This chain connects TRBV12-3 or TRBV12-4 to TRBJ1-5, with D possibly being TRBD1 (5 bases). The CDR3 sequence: CASGSVRGENQPQHF. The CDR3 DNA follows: TGTGCCAGTGGGTCTGTGAGAGGGGAAAATCAGCCCCAGCATTTT.